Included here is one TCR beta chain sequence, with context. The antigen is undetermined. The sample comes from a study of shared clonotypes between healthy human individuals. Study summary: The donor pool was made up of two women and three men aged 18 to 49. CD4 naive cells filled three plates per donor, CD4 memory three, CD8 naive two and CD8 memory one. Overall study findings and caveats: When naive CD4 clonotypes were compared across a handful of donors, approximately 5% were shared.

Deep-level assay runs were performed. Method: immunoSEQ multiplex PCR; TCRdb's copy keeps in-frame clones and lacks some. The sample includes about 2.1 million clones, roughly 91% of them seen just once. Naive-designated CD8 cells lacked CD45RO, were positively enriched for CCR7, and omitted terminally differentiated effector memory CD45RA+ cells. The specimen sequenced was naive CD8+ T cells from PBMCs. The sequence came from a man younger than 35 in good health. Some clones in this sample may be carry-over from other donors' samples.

The CDR3 nucleotides are TGTGCCACCAGCAGAGAAGGCAGGACTAGCGGGAGTGGCGGGTCCTACGAGCAGTACTTC. Its protein is CATSREGRTSGSGGSYEQYF. The chain joins TRBV15 to TRBJ2-7; 13 nucleotides line up with TRBD2. CDR3 length: 20 amino acids. V was clipped by 0 bases and J by 1 base; unmatched bases: 12. The germline CDR1 and CDR2 sequences are LNHNV and YYDKDF (reference sequence).